The 4 T cell receptor beta chains below were found in one sample sequenced in a study of T cell repertoires in cytomegalovirus infection. TCRdb used MiXCR to reprocess the reads, holding one entry per CDR3 protein. The repertoire holds about 260,000 distinct CDR3 sequences, roughly 13% seen once, with roughly 9.7% in the top ten. Sequenced material: PBMCs. These TCRs come from a human donor in good health (CMV status not recorded). Some clones in this sample may be carry-over from other donors' samples.

V gene TRBV7-8 combines with J gene TRBJ2-1; 11 nucleotides line up with TRBD2. Germline CDR1 is SGHVS and CDR2 is FQNEAQ. The V gene end was trimmed by 5 bases and the J gene end by 5 bases; junction bases not matched to a gene: 8. The CDR3 runs 16 residues. The DNA of the CDR3 is TGTGCCAGCAGCGAATTTGGACTAGCGGGCCACAATGAGCAGTTCTTC. Translated, it gives CASSEFGLAGHNEQFF.

This clonotype turned up a few times. V is TRBV20-1 and J is TRBJ2-3; D could derive from TRBD1 or TRBD2 (5 bases each). V dropped 4 bases and J dropped 4 bases, with 21 bases sitting between them. From germline, CDR1 is DFQATT and CDR2 SNEGSKA (reference sequence). CDR3 length: 16 residues. CDR3 residues: CSAMSVVRVGPDTQYF. As DNA, the CDR3 is TGCAGTGCTATGTCCGTGGTGAGGGTGGGGCCAGATACGCAGTATTTT.

This chain connects TRBV20-1 to TRBJ2-1, with 9 bases aligning to TRBD1. The CDR3 spans 14 residues. With V trimmed by 6 bases and J by 0 bases, 3 bases remained unmatched. Germline V lookup: CDR1 DFQATT, CDR2 SNEGSKA (reference sequence). The CDR3 nucleotides are TGCAGTGCCTGGGACAGGGCCTCCTACAATGAGCAGTTCTTC. The encoded protein is CSAWDRASYNEQFF.

The sample holds many counts of this clonotype. J is TRBJ2-2 and V is TRBV6-2 or TRBV6-3; TRBD2 aligns across 7 bases. The CDR3 is 14 amino acids. Trimming took 10 bases from V and 4 from J; bases not matched to a gene: 9. Per germline, CDR1 MNHEY and CDR2 SVGEGT. CDR3 sequence reads: CAIAGVPSTGELFF. CDR3 bases: TGTGCCATCGCGGGGGTACCGAGCACCGGGGAGCTGTTTTTT.